These 27 T cell receptor beta chains were all obtained from the same sample, sequenced in a study of T-cell memory formation after mild COVID-19 (dated by TCRdb to about 2021). Libraries were made using 5' RACE. TCRdb names Illumina NovaSeq 6000 as the instrument used. In-frame beta chains were kept once TCRdb had trimmed the public reads at Q25 with fastp and called clones with MiXCR. Every distinct CDR3 protein forms one entry, paired with its most common genes and DNA. Counted in this sample were fewer than 700,000 distinct CDR3 sequences; about a fifth of them appeared once. The top ten clones comprise about 8.4% of the sample. The sample taken for sequencing was PBMCs or a T cell subset sorted from them (not recorded which). The receptors shown here come from an adult woman who had mild COVID-19 (a few samples of this study predate the infection). The sample titles of this study are shuffled in the database, so cell type and time point are left out; the donor was told from shared clones.

The J gene is TRBJ2-3, the V gene TRBV7-6; TRBD2 matches at 13 bases. V shed 5 bases and J 5 bases; nucleotides not matched to a gene: 7. Germline CDR1 is SGHVS and CDR2 is FNYEAQ. The CDR3 extends over 16 amino acids. The CDR3 loop reads CASSRGLAGDQDTQYF. Here the CDR3 DNA reads TGTGCCAGCAGCCGAGGACTAGCGGGGGACCAAGATACGCAGTATTTT.

This clonotype was found a few times. The V gene is TRBV12-3 or TRBV12-4, the J gene TRBJ1-5, with D possibly being TRBD1 (5 bases). This CDR3 is 12 amino acids long. Trimming removed 5 bases at V and 7 bases at J, with 9 bases between. The CDR3 DNA is TGTGCCAGCAGTCCGACAGTGCAGCCCCAGCATTTT. Its translation: CASSPTVQPQHF.

The chain has TRBV7-8 and TRBJ2-3; maybe TRBD1 (6 bases). This CDR3 comprises 16 residues. The V gene's germline CDR1 is SGHVS and CDR2 FQNEAQ. V dropped 5 bases and J dropped 0 bases, with 15 bases sitting between them. CDR3 residues: CASSPLTGPSTDTQYF. DNA of the CDR3: TGTGCCAGCAGCCCTCTGACAGGTCCTAGCACAGATACGCAGTATTTT.

This clonotype was observed once. V usage is TRBV15 and J usage is TRBJ2-4; no definite D call. Germline V gives CDR1 LNHNV, CDR2 YYDKDF (reference sequence). This CDR3 is 12 amino acids long. Between the trimmed V and J ends, which lost 0 bases and 8 bases, there was a span of 5 bases. The CDR3 nucleotides are TGTGCCACCAGCAGAGAGGGGTACATTCAGTACTTC. It specifies CATSREGYIQYF.

J is TRBJ2-4 and V is TRBV20-1; possibly TRBD1 for D (7 bases). From germline, CDR1 is DFQATT and CDR2 SNEGSKA (reference sequence). Trimming cost V 3 bases and J 11 bases, with 17 bases left between them. This CDR3 region has 13 residues. CDR3 amino acids: CSARRDRDSLQYF. CDR3 in DNA: TGCAGTGCTAGGCGAGACAGGGACTCGCTTCAGTACTTC.

This clonotype was seen only a few times. The V gene is TRBV10-3, the J gene TRBJ1-5, with no clear D. The CDR3 extends over 16 amino acids. Germline CDR1 reads ENHRY; CDR2 reads SYGVKD. V lost 2 bases to trimming and J lost 2 bases, with 13 bases between them. The CDR3 sequence is CAISESPAGGNQPQHF. The CDR3 DNA reads TGTGCCATCAGTGAGAGCCCCGCTGGGGGCAATCAGCCCCAGCATTTT.

This clonotype came up a few times. The chain has TRBV12-3 or TRBV12-4 and TRBJ1-2, with 7 nucleotides matching TRBD1. Trimming took 4 bases from V and 8 from J; bases not matched to a gene: 13. This CDR3 has 15 residues. CDR3 protein: CASSSTAPQGSGYTF. DNA for the CDR3: TGTGCCAGCAGTTCCACGGCCCCACAGGGGTCCGGCTACACCTTC.

This clonotype came up many times. The chain couples TRBV7-9 to TRBJ1-4; TRBD1 aligns across 7 bases. Germline V gives CDR1 SEHNR, CDR2 FQNEAQ (reference sequence). The CDR3 spans 12 residues. V lost 4 bases to trimming and J lost 15 bases; unmatched junction nucleotides: 8. The CDR3 loop reads CASSSATGSVFF. CDR3 DNA: TGTGCCAGCAGCTCAGCGACAGGGTCGGTGTTTTTT.

This clonotype was observed a handful of times. This chain links TRBV6-5 with TRBJ2-1, with D possibly matching TRBD2 (5 bases). Germline V gene data show CDR1 as MNHEY and CDR2 as SVGAGI. Between the trimmed V and J ends, which lost 5 bases and 4 bases, there was a span of 9 bases. The CDR3 has 13 amino acids. The CDR3 DNA sequence: TGTGCCAGCAGTCCGCGGGTATACAATGAGCAGTTCTTC. Residues: CASSPRVYNEQFF.

A few counts support this clonotype. The chain carries TRBV11-2 and TRBJ2-7; D is unclear. The CDR3 is 15 amino acids. From germline, CDR1 is SGHAT and CDR2 FQNNGV. The V gene lost 5 bases and the J gene lost 7 bases, with 21 bases spanning the gap. CDR3 DNA: TGTGCCAGCAGCATCTACCTTCATGGCGGCACGGAGCAGTACTTC. Protein sequence: CASSIYLHGGTEQYF.

The chain uses TRBV12-3 or TRBV12-4 and TRBJ1-6, with a possible D match to TRBD1 (6 bases). CDR3 length: 12 amino acids. V lost 6 bases and J lost 9, with 9 bases in between. CDR3 protein: CASREGGSPLHF. For the CDR3, the DNA is TGTGCCAGCAGGGAAGGGGGTTCACCCCTCCACTTT.

The chain combines TRBV24-1 with TRBJ1-5; D gene ambiguous. The germline gives CDR1 KGHDR, CDR2 SFDVKD. The CDR3 sequence is 12 residues long. V lost 1 base and J lost 6, with 3 bases in between. Here the CDR3 DNA reads TGTGCCACCAGTGATTTCGGTCAGCCCCAGCATTTT. Its translation is CATSDFGQPQHF.

This clonotype was counted between two and nine times. The chain joins TRBV7-9 to TRBJ2-1; 8 bases agree with TRBD1. The junction had 5 bases not matched to a gene; V was cut back by 5 bases and J by 5 bases. The CDR3 is 14 amino acids. In germline, CDR1 is SEHNR, CDR2 FQNEAQ (reference sequence). CDR3 loop: CASSPGQVNNEQFF. The CDR3 DNA follows: TGTGCCAGCAGCCCGGGACAGGTGAACAATGAGCAGTTCTTC.

The table lists this clonotype with many counts. This chain joins TRBV7-6 and TRBJ2-7; 11 bases map to TRBD2. This CDR3 is 16 amino acids long. With V trimmed by 1 base and J by 2 bases, 4 bases remained unmatched. Germline-derived CDR1 and CDR2 are SGHVS and FNYEAQ. The CDR3 coding sequence is TGTGCCAGCAGCTTAGGGGCTAGCGGGGGGACCTACGAGCAGTACTTC. Its translation is CASSLGASGGTYEQYF.

The gene calls are TRBV5-1 and TRBJ2-7; tentatively, D is TRBD1 (5 bases). This CDR3 region has 14 residues. V lost 4 bases and J lost 3, with 14 bases in between. CDR1 and CDR2 from the germline V gene are SGHRS and YFSETQ. This CDR3 is CASSQAQGNYEQYF. In DNA, the CDR3 is TGCGCCAGCAGCCAAGCTCAGGGCAACTACGAGCAGTACTTC. Variable domain in full (rest from reference TRBV5-1 and TRBJ2-7): KAGVTQTPRYLIKTRGQQVTLSCSPISGHRSVSWYQQTPGQGLQFLFEYFSETQRNKGNFPGRFSGRQFSNSRSEMNVSTLELGDSALYLCASSQAQGNYEQYFGPGTRLTVT.

This clonotype was seen more than once but under ten times. The rearrangement joins TRBV12-3 or TRBV12-4 to TRBJ1-1, with D maybe TRBD1 (5 bases). V was clipped by 7 bases and J by 1 base, with 16 bases between them. This CDR3 is 15 amino acids long. The CDR3 DNA is TGTGCCAGCACCCCCCCGTTAGGGGCGAACACTGAAGCTTTCTTT. This translates into CASTPPLGANTEAFF.

The chain has TRBV7-2 and TRBJ2-7; TRBD1 matches at 12 bases. Looked up from germline, CDR1 is SGHTA and CDR2 is FQGNSA. This CDR3 contains 15 residues. The J segment lost 7 bases and the V segment lost 5 bases, leaving 9 bases of the junction unmatched. The CDR3, as DNA: TGTGCCAGCAGCATTGAGGGACAGGGGGCGCGGGAGCAGTACTTC. Protein: CASSIEGQGAREQYF.

The rearrangement links TRBV9 to TRBJ2-7, with D uncertain. V lost 3 bases to trimming and J lost 6 bases, with 7 bases between them. The CDR3 sequence is 11 residues long. CDR1 SGDLS and CDR2 YYNGEE come from the germline V gene. CDR3 in amino acids: CASSERGEQYF. CDR3 DNA: TGTGCCAGCAGCGAACGAGGCGAGCAGTACTTC.

This clonotype has more than one count but fewer than ten. The chain employs TRBV12-3 or TRBV12-4 and TRBJ1-5; D is unresolved. The CDR3 sequence is 14 residues long. Trimming stripped 7 bases from V and 6 bases from J, with 16 bases between. As DNA, the CDR3 is TGTGCCAGCACCCTTGGCAGTTCAGGTCAGCCCCAGCATTTT. Protein: CASTLGSSGQPQHF.

This clonotype was seen repeatedly, ten times or more. This rearrangement joins TRBV7-2 to TRBJ2-7; TRBD2 matches 9 bases. J lost 0 bases, V lost 4 bases, and 7 bases had no gene match. The CDR3 loop spans 16 amino acids. Germline V gives CDR1 SGHTA, CDR2 FQGNSA. In nucleotides, the CDR3 is TGTGCCAGCAGCTACGATAGCGGGAGCGCCTCCTACGAGCAGTACTTC. This gives the protein CASSYDSGSASYEQYF. Variable domain in full (rest from reference TRBV7-2 and TRBJ2-7): GAGVSQSPSNKVTEKGKDVELRCDPISGHTALYWYRQSLGQGLEFLIYFQGNSAPDKSGLPSDRFSAERTGGSVSTLTIQRTQQEDSAVYLCASSYDSGSASYEQYFGPGTRLTVT.

The chain is built from TRBV15 and TRBJ1-1; D is perhaps TRBD1 (5 bases). Germline CDR1 reads LNHNV; CDR2 reads YYDKDF (reference sequence). The V end was cut by 1 base, the J end by 8 bases, with 17 bases between. This CDR3 has 15 amino acids. CDR3 sequence (DNA): TGTGCCACCAGCAGAGGGGCAGGGAGAGGCTCCGAAGCTTTCTTT. Its translation: CATSRGAGRGSEAFF.

V gene TRBV6-5 combines with J gene TRBJ2-7; 7 bases are a match to TRBD1. This CDR3 contains 15 residues. Germline trimming cut 2 bases from V and 6 bases from J; bases unmatched to any gene: 10. Germline V gives CDR1 MNHEY, CDR2 SVGAGI. The CDR3 coding sequence is TGTGCCAGCAGTTACAGACAGGGTTGGGGCTCCGAGCAGTACTTC. This gives the protein CASSYRQGWGSEQYF.

The V gene is TRBV4-2, the J gene TRBJ2-7, with 8 positions matching TRBD2. The CDR3 spans 21 residues. The V segment lost 4 bases and the J segment 1 base; nucleotides outside the gene matches: 24. The germline V gene encodes CDR1 LGHNA and CDR2 YNFKEQ. CDR3 DNA sequence: TGTGCCAGCAGCCCGACAGGACTAGCTTTTCGTTCGTCCCGTTCGTCCTACGAGCAGTACTTC. Amino acid sequence: CASSPTGLAFRSSRSSYEQYF.

The sample holds a few counts of this clonotype. This chain uses TRBV7-2 with TRBJ2-5, with a tentative D call TRBD1 (5 bases). The CDR3 has 15 amino acids. CDR1 SGHTA and CDR2 FQGNSA come from the germline V gene. V was trimmed by 8 bases and J by 5 bases, leaving 21 bases between them. The CDR3 coding sequence is TGTGCCAGCGCCATGGGGCTCTGGCCGTCGGAGACCCAGTACTTC. As protein: CASAMGLWPSETQYF.

This chain links TRBV2 with TRBJ2-1; unclear D gene. CDR3 length: 11 amino acids. Germline V lookup: CDR1 SNHLY, CDR2 FYNNEI. The V and J ends lost 3 bases and 10 bases respectively, with 7 bases between them. CDR3 amino acids: CASSDVREQFF. In DNA, the CDR3 is TGTGCCAGCAGTGATGTCCGGGAGCAGTTCTTC.

The CDR3 DNA reads TGTGCCAGCAGTTACCCACGACAGGCTAACTATGGCTACACCTTC. Protein sequence: CASSYPRQANYGYTF. The chain has TRBV6-2 or TRBV6-3 and TRBJ1-2, with a possible D match to TRBD1 (6 bases). The V gene lost 2 bases and the J gene lost 0 bases, with 10 bases spanning the gap. The germline V gene has CDR1 MNHEY and CDR2 SVGEGT. The CDR3 loop spans 15 amino acids.

The genes are TRBV29-1 and TRBJ2-7; maybe TRBD1 (6 bases). This CDR3 has 15 amino acids. Trimming removed 3 bases from V and 0 bases from J, with 15 bases in between. The germline V gene has CDR1 SQVTM and CDR2 ANQGSEA. The CDR3 DNA follows: TGCAGCGTTGAGATGACAGGTATGGGCTCCTACGAGCAGTACTTC. Translated: CSVEMTGMGSYEQYF.